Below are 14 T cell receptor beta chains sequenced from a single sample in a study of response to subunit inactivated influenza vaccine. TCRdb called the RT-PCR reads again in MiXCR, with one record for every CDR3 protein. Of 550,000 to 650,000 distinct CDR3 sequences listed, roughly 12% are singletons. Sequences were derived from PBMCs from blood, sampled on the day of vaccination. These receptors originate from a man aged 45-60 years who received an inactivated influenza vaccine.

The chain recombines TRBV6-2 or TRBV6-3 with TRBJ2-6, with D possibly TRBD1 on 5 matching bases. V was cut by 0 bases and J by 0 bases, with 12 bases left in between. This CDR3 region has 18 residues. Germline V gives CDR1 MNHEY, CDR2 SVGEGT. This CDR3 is CASSYSYRILSGANVLTF. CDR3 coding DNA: TGTGCCAGCAGTTACTCGTACAGGATCCTCTCTGGGGCCAACGTCCTGACTTTC.

CDR3 in amino acids: CASSLRADYEQYF. The CDR3 coding sequence is TGCGCCAGCAGCTTGAGGGCTGACTACGAGCAGTACTTC. J is TRBJ2-7 and V is TRBV5-1; unclear D gene. CDR3 length: 13 amino acids. CDR1 and CDR2 (germline): SGHRS, YFSETQ. V was pared by 1 base and J by 3 bases, with 8 bases between.

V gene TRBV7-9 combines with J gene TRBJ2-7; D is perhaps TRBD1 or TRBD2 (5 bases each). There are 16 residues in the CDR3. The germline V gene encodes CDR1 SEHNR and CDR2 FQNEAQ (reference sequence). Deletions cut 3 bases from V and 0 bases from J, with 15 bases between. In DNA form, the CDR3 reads TGTGCCAGCAGCTTCACATGGGGACCAATCTCCTACGAGCAGTACTTC. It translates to CASSFTWGPISYEQYF.

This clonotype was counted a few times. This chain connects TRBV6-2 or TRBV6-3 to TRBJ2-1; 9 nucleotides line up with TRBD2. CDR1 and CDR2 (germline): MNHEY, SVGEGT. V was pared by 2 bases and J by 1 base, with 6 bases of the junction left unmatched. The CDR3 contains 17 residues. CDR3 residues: CASSYGGGAESYNEQFF. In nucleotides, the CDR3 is TGTGCCAGCAGTTACGGCGGGGGGGCCGAGTCCTACAATGAGCAGTTCTTC.

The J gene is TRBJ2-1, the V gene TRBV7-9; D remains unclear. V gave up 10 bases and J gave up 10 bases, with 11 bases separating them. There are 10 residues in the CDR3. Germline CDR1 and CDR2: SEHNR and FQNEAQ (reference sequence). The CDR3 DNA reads TGTGCCACGGTAGGGCCCGAGCAGTTCTTC. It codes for CATVGPEQFF.

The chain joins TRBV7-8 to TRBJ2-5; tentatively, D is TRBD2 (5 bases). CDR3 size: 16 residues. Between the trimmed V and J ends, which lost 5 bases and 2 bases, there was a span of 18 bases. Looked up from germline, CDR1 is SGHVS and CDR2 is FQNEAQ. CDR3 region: CASSARDLTSQETQYF. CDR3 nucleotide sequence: TGTGCCAGCAGCGCTCGGGATCTCACGTCTCAAGAGACCCAGTACTTC. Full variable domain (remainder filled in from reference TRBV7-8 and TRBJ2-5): GAGVSQSPRYKVAKRGQDVALRCDPISGHVSLFWYQQALGQGPEFLTYFQNEAQLDKSGLPSDRFFAERPEGSVSTLKIQRTQQEDSAVYLCASSARDLTSQETQYFGPGTRLLVL.

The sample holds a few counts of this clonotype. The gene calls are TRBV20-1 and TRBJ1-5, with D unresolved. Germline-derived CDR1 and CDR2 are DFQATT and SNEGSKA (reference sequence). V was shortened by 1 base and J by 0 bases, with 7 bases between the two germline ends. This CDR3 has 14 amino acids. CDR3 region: CSARGNSSNQPQHF. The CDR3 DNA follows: TGCAGTGCTAGAGGGAACAGTAGCAATCAGCCCCAGCATTTT.

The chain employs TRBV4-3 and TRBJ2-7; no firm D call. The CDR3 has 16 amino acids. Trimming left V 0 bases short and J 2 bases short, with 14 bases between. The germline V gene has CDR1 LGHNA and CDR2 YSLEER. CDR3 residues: CASSQEHGAMTYEQYF. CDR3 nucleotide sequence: TGCGCCAGCAGCCAAGAGCATGGCGCAATGACCTACGAGCAGTACTTC.

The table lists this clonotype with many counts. CDR3 amino acids: CASSLTGQGYEQYF. The CDR3 DNA reads TGTGCCAGCAGCCTTACCGGACAGGGCTACGAGCAGTACTTC. This sequence joins TRBV5-6 and TRBJ2-7; 8 nucleotides align to TRBD1. The ends lost 4 bases at V and 3 bases at J; junction bases unmatched: 6. Germline V CDR1 and CDR2: SGHDT, YYEEEE. The CDR3 is 14 amino acids.

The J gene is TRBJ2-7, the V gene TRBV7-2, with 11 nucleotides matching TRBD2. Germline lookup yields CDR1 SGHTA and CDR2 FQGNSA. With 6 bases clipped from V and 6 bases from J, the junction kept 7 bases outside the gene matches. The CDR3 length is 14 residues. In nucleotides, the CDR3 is TGTGCCAGCAGACAAACTAGCGGGAGCCGCGAGCAGTACTTC. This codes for CASRQTSGSREQYF.

CDR3 sequence (DNA): TGTGCCAGCCATTCTGGACAGGTGTCCCACGAGCAGTACTTC. Translated: CASHSGQVSHEQYF. This chain connects TRBV5-8 to TRBJ2-7; 7 nucleotides match TRBD1. Unmatched junction bases numbered 12, after V lost 7 bases and J lost 5 bases. There are 14 residues in the CDR3. The germline V gene encodes CDR1 SGHTS and CDR2 YDEGEE. Full variable domain (outside the CDR3, taken from reference TRBV5-8 and TRBJ2-7): EAGVTQSPTHLIKTRGQQATLRCSPISGHTSVYWYQQALGLGLQFLLWYDEGEERNRGNFPPRFSGRQFPNYSSELNVNALELEDSALYLCASHSGQVSHEQYFGPGTRLTVT.

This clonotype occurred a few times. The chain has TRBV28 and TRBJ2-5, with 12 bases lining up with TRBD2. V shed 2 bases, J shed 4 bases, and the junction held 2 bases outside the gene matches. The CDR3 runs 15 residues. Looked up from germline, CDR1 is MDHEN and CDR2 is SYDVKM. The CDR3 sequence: CASSLPGLAGETQYF. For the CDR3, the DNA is TGTGCCAGCAGTTTACCGGGACTAGCGGGAGAGACCCAGTACTTC.

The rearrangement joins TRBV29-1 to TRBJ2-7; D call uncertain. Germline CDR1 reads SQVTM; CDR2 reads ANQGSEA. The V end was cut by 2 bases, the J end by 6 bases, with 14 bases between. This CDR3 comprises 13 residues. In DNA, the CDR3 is TGCAGCGTTGAATCCCCCCACGGTCTCGAGCAGTACTTC. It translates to CSVESPHGLEQYF.

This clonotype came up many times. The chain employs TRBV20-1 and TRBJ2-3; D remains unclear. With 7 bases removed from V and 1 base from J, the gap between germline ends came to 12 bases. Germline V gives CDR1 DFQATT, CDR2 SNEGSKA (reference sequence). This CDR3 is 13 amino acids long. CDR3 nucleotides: TGCAGTGGCAGTTTGTCTGGCACAGATACGCAGTATTTT. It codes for CSGSLSGTDTQYF.